This T cell receptor beta chain was sequenced for a study of beta chain features in type 1 diabetes. The CDR3 consists of 14 residues. The germline V gene has CDR1 SGHNT and CDR2 YYREEE (reference sequence). The V and J ends lost 5 bases and 0 bases respectively, with 11 bases between them. As concerns this clone: Its antigen is as yet unknown.

Points from the study as a whole: Significant though moderate, a shortening of TCRB CDR3s appeared in all four CD4+ subsets of Type 1 diabetes patients.

Expressed TCRB transcripts got sequenced, as all isolated RNA was reverse transcribed. Profiled with immunoSEQ multiplex PCR; TCRdb holds only in-frame clones, not every one. The sample lists fewer than 450,000 clones; about 14% were seen once. This TCR was sampled from a young woman with type 1 diabetes. Sequencing input: naive CD4+ T cells from blood. V is TRBV5-4 and J is TRBJ1-2; D is ambiguous. CDR3 nucleotides: TGTGCCAGCAGTAGCGGGTCCTCTAACTATGGCTACACCTTC. Translating gives CASSSGSSNYGYTF.